One sample yielded the 31 T cell receptor beta chains listed below, sequenced in a study of T cell changes during pregnancy in multiple sclerosis. Libraries were prepared by immunoSEQ multiplex PCR; TCRdb keeps only in-frame clonotypes and omits some of them. The sample contains about 77,000 clones, around nine tenths of which appear only once. This specimen was peripheral blood, taken before pregnancy. Receptors originate from a female donor with multiple sclerosis, enrolled in a pregnancy study.

This clone was seen a handful of times. The J gene is TRBJ1-1, the V gene TRBV5-4, with 8 bases identical to TRBD1. CDR1 and CDR2 (germline): SGHNT, YYREEE (reference sequence). The junction had 8 bases not matched to a gene; V was cut back by 7 bases and J by 3 bases. This CDR3 is 14 amino acids long. This CDR3 reads CASVSGQGYTEAFF. The DNA of the CDR3 is TGTGCCAGCGTTTCAGGACAGGGCTACACTGAAGCTTTCTTT. The complete variable domain, with remaining parts taken from reference TRBV5-4 and TRBJ1-1, reads ETGVTQSPTHLIKTRGQQVTLRCSSQSGHNTVSWYQQALGQGPQFIFQYYREEENGRGNFPPRFSGLQFPNYSSELNVNALELDDSALYLCASVSGQGYTEAFFGQGTRLTVV.

V usage is TRBV18 and J usage is TRBJ2-7; D may be TRBD2 (5 bases). Trimming removed 6 bases from V and 0 bases from J, with 15 bases in between. CDR1 is KGHSH, CDR2 LQKENI, per germline. The CDR3 covers 15 residues. CDR3 sequence: CASSRAGEGSYEQYF. The CDR3 nucleotides read TGTGCCAGCTCCCGCGCCGGGGAAGGCTCCTACGAGCAGTACTTC.

The chain joins TRBV4-3 to TRBJ2-3, with D hard to call. The CDR3 contains 14 residues. Per germline, CDR1 LGHNA and CDR2 YSLEER. Trimming removed 3 bases at V and 6 bases at J, with 13 bases between. This CDR3 reads CASSQASQYDTQYF. The CDR3 nucleotides are TGCGCCAGCAGCCAGGCCAGTCAGTACGATACGCAGTATTTT.

This sequence joins TRBV7-2 and TRBJ1-5, with a possible D match to TRBD1 (5 bases). Germline CDR1 and CDR2: SGHTA and FQGNSA. The CDR3 loop spans 14 amino acids. The V end was cut by 5 bases, the J end by 2 bases, with 10 bases between. The CDR3 DNA reads TGTGCCAGCAGCCTGGGGGGGGGCAATCAGCCCCAGCATTTT. Translated, it gives CASSLGGGNQPQHF.

The chain joins TRBV5-1 to TRBJ1-2; maybe TRBD1 (5 bases). This CDR3 region has 20 residues. Germline CDR1 and CDR2: SGHRS and YFSETQ. V was clipped by 0 bases and J by 0 bases, with 24 bases between them. DNA of the CDR3: TGCGCCAGCAGCTTGGCCGAAGGGGCACCCGACCCGATAGCTAACTATGGCTACACCTTC. Translating it yields CASSLAEGAPDPIANYGYTF.

The chain employs TRBV7-8 and TRBJ2-5, with 7 bases aligning to TRBD1. The junction had 5 bases not matched to a gene; V was cut back by 5 bases and J by 2 bases. Germline values: CDR1 SGHVS, CDR2 FQNEAQ. The CDR3 has 14 residues. CDR3 DNA sequence: TGTGCCAGCAGCCTCGGGACAGCACAAGAGACCCAGTACTTC. Its translation: CASSLGTAQETQYF.

The chain combines TRBV28 with TRBJ2-7; possibly TRBD1 for D (7 bases). In germline, CDR1 is MDHEN, CDR2 SYDVKM. Trimming shortened V by 5 bases and J by 0 bases, and 14 bases separated the two germline ends. This CDR3 has 15 amino acids. The CDR3 bases are TGTGCCAGCAGTCTTCTGCAGGGGGGCTCCTACGAGCAGTACTTC. This codes for CASSLLQGGSYEQYF.

This clone was seen at least ten times. The chain joins TRBV27 to TRBJ1-1; no definite D call. Trimming shortened V by 2 bases and J by 3 bases, and 7 bases separated the two germline ends. Looked up from germline, CDR1 is MNHEY and CDR2 is SMNVEV (reference sequence). The CDR3 is 13 residues long. The CDR3 DNA reads as TGTGCCAGCAGTTTAGGGAGGGACACTGAAGCTTTCTTT. This translates into CASSLGRDTEAFF.

The V and J genes are TRBV7-2 and TRBJ1-2; D uncertain. The CDR3 loop spans 15 amino acids. Between the trimmed V and J ends, which lost 3 bases and 0 bases, there was a span of 11 bases. CDR1 and CDR2 from the germline V gene are SGHTA and FQGNSA. CDR3 residues: CASSLQSGTNYGYTF. Written as DNA, the CDR3 is TGTGCCAGCAGCTTGCAATCGGGGACTAACTATGGCTACACCTTC.

The V and J genes are TRBV5-1 and TRBJ2-3; 7 nucleotides align to TRBD2. Looked up from germline, CDR1 is SGHRS and CDR2 is YFSETQ. This CDR3 has 15 amino acids. J lost 6 bases, V lost 3 bases, and 10 bases had no gene match. The CDR3 DNA sequence: TGCGCCAGCAGCTACAAGCGGGGTGTCCGGGATACGCAGTATTTT. Protein: CASSYKRGVRDTQYF.

The chain carries TRBV9 and TRBJ1-1; D uncertain. From germline, CDR1 is SGDLS and CDR2 YYNGEE. Trimming took 0 bases from V and 0 from J, leaving 12 bases between them. There are 16 residues in the CDR3. The chain's CDR3 is CASSVVGDSLNTEAFF. The CDR3 DNA is TGTGCCAGCAGCGTAGTTGGCGATAGCTTGAACACTGAAGCTTTCTTT.

The sample holds a few counts of this clone. The chain couples TRBV29-1 to TRBJ2-2, with a weak D call TRBD1 (6 bases). In germline, CDR1 is SQVTM, CDR2 ANQGSEA. CDR3 length equals 16 residues. The V gene lost 0 bases and the J gene lost 1 base, with 12 bases spanning the gap. The CDR3 loop is CSVEDSQGWNTGELFF. The CDR3 region has the DNA TGCAGCGTTGAAGACTCGCAGGGGTGGAACACCGGGGAGCTGTTTTTT.

This clone appeared once. V usage is TRBV5-6 and J usage is TRBJ1-1; 10 bases agree with TRBD1. Germline CDR1 and CDR2: SGHDT and YYEEEE. J gave up 0 bases and V 4 bases, and 3 bases lay outside the gene matches. The CDR3 sequence is 15 residues long. The CDR3 sequence: CASSPDRGMNTEAFF. CDR3 nucleotide sequence: TGTGCCAGCAGCCCGGACAGGGGGATGAACACTGAAGCTTTCTTT. Full variable domain (missing parts from reference TRBV5-6 and TRBJ1-1): DAGVTQSPTHLIKTRGQQVTLRCSPKSGHDTVSWYQQALGQGPQFIFQYYEEEERQRGNFPDRFSGHQFPNYSSELNVNALLLGDSALYLCASSPDRGMNTEAFFGQGTRLTVV.

The CDR3 reads CASSGSGGAREQYF. The CDR3 DNA reads as TGCGCCAGCAGTGGTAGCGGGGGGGCCAGGGAGCAGTACTTC. The gene calls are TRBV10-2 and TRBJ2-7; 11 bases are shared with TRBD2. The germline V gene has CDR1 WSHSY and CDR2 SAAADI. The length of the CDR3 is 14 residues. V lost 4 bases, J lost 7 bases, and 6 bases stayed unmatched.

The chain combines TRBV6-6 with TRBJ1-3; 9 nucleotides match TRBD1. V lost 6 bases to trimming and J lost 2 bases; unmatched junction nucleotides: 8. Germline CDR1 MNHNY, CDR2 SVGAGI (reference sequence). The CDR3 length is 16 residues. The CDR3 DNA follows: TGTGCCAGCAGGTGGACAGGGGTATCGCCTGGAAACACCATATATTTT. Its protein is CASRWTGVSPGNTIYF.

The chain carries TRBV7-2 and TRBJ1-1; D call uncertain. The germline gives CDR1 SGHTA, CDR2 FQGNSA. Trimming cost V 1 base and J 0 bases, with 6 bases left between them. This CDR3 has 14 residues. CDR3 amino acids: CASSLGLMNTEAFF. In DNA form, the CDR3 reads TGTGCCAGCAGCTTAGGACTCATGAACACTGAAGCTTTCTTT.

This chain connects TRBV5-1 to TRBJ2-5; D is possibly TRBD2 (6 bases). CDR1 is SGHRS, CDR2 YFSETQ, per germline. This CDR3 contains 14 residues. The ends were cut back, 0 bases at V and 5 bases at J, with 11 bases in the middle. CDR3 region: CASSLGQAGETQYF. The CDR3 nucleotides are TGCGCCAGCAGCTTGGGGCAGGCGGGGGAGACCCAGTACTTC.

This clone was observed a single time. The chain carries TRBV4-3 and TRBJ2-1; TRBD2 might be the D (6 bases). This CDR3 spans 16 amino acids. V lost 1 base and J lost 5, with 15 bases in between. Germline V gene data show CDR1 as LGHNA and CDR2 as YSLEER. CDR3: CASSQATSYWNNEQFF. The CDR3 DNA follows: TGCGCCAGCAGCCAAGCTACTAGCTACTGGAACAATGAGCAGTTCTTC.

The gene calls are TRBV4-1 and TRBJ1-6, with D uncertain. Germline V CDR1 and CDR2: MGHRA, YSYEKL. The ends were cut back, 4 bases at V and 6 bases at J, with 7 bases in the middle. This CDR3 is built from 13 residues. CDR3 residues: CASSRAINSPLHF. CDR3 DNA sequence: TGCGCCAGCAGCCGGGCCATTAATTCACCCCTCCACTTT.

This chain connects TRBV7-2 to TRBJ2-1; 9 positions match TRBD2. J lost 7 bases, V lost 2 bases, and 6 bases had no gene match. This CDR3 region has 15 residues. Germline lookup yields CDR1 SGHTA and CDR2 FQGNSA. The CDR3 loop reads CASSLRAGGPNEQFF. For the CDR3, the DNA is TGTGCCAGCAGCTTAAGGGCGGGGGGGCCGAATGAGCAGTTCTTC.

Here the CDR3 DNA reads TGTGCCAGCAGCTTATCGGTTACCGCTCAGCCCCAGCATTTT. Translation gives CASSLSVTAQPQHF. The V call is TRBV11-2, the J call TRBJ1-5, with no clear D. Germline V gene data show CDR1 as SGHAT and CDR2 as FQNNGV. CDR3 length: 14 amino acids. Trimming took off 2 bases at V and 6 bases at J, with 11 bases between the two ends.

The table lists this clone with a count of one. The V call is TRBV7-2, the J call TRBJ1-1; 8 nucleotides agree with TRBD1. The J segment lost 7 bases and the V segment lost 3 bases, leaving 10 bases of the junction unmatched. There are 15 residues in the CDR3. CDR1 is SGHTA and CDR2 is FQGNSA in the germline V gene. The CDR3: CASSFDRGRENEAFF. CDR3 coding DNA: TGTGCCAGCAGCTTCGACAGGGGTCGGGAGAATGAAGCTTTCTTT. The full variable domain, rest sourced from reference TRBV7-2 and TRBJ1-1, is GAGVSQSPSNKVTEKGKDVELRCDPISGHTALYWYRQSLGQGLEFLIYFQGNSAPDKSGLPSDRFSAERTGGSVSTLTIQRTQQEDSAVYLCASSFDRGRENEAFFGQGTRLTVV.

Here the CDR3 reads CASSSQSHRGTEAFF. The CDR3 nucleotides are TGCGCCAGCAGCTCCCAGAGTCACAGAGGGACTGAAGCTTTCTTT. The J gene is TRBJ1-1, the V gene TRBV5-1; D gene uncertain. This CDR3 region has 15 residues. V lost 3 bases and J lost 5, with 17 bases in between. Germline V gene sequence: CDR1 SGHRS, CDR2 YFSETQ.

The rearrangement links TRBV5-4 to TRBJ1-2; 9 positions agree with TRBD1. V lost 4 bases, J lost 5 bases, and 6 bases stayed unmatched. The CDR3 has 14 residues. Germline CDR1 reads SGHNT; CDR2 reads YYREEE (reference sequence). The chain's CDR3 is CASSPGQGRYGYTF. The CDR3 DNA reads TGTGCCAGCAGCCCCGGACAGGGGCGGTATGGCTACACCTTC.

The chain is built from TRBV10-3 and TRBJ2-3, with 7 positions matching TRBD1. After removal of 5 bases from V and 3 bases from J, the junction contained 11 bases not matched to a gene. CDR3 size: 16 residues. Germline V gene lookup returns CDR1 ENHRY and CDR2 SYGVKD. CDR3 nucleotide sequence: TGTGCCATCAGTTCTCACAGACAGGGTACGACAGATACGCAGTATTTT. Translation: CAISSHRQGTTDTQYF.

V and J are TRBV7-9 and TRBJ1-1; 10 nucleotides match TRBD1. J lost 5 bases, V lost 2 bases, and 5 bases had no gene match. The CDR3 is 15 amino acids. Germline V CDR1 and CDR2: SEHNR, FQNEAQ (reference sequence). CDR3 sequence (DNA): TGTGCCAGCAGCTTACGACAGGGGGCGGCGACTGAAGCTTTCTTT. This translates into CASSLRQGAATEAFF.

V gene TRBV28 combines with J gene TRBJ2-1; 7 bases map to TRBD1. Germline CDR1 reads MDHEN; CDR2 reads SYDVKM. V lost 8 bases and J lost 2; bases outside the gene matches: 12. CDR3 length equals 16 residues. The CDR3 bases are TGTGCCAGCTCCTTCTCCGGGACAGAGACCTACAATGAGCAGTTCTTC. This codes for CASSFSGTETYNEQFF.

V gene TRBV5-6 combines with J gene TRBJ1-4; no firm D call. CDR3 size: 14 residues. Germline CDR1 SGHDT, CDR2 YYEEEE. Trimming shortened V by 2 bases and J by 1 base, and 6 bases separated the two germline ends. CDR3 protein: CASSFKRTNEKLFF. Written as DNA, the CDR3 is TGTGCCAGCAGCTTCAAGAGAACTAATGAAAAACTGTTTTTT.

The genes are TRBV6-6 and TRBJ1-1; 9 bases match TRBD1. V lost 2 bases and J lost 0; bases outside the gene matches: 4. The CDR3 totals 16 residues. The germline gives CDR1 MNHNY, CDR2 SVGAGI (reference sequence). The CDR3 coding sequence is TGTGCCAGCAGTTACGGGACAGGGTATATGAACACTGAAGCTTTCTTT. It is translated as CASSYGTGYMNTEAFF.

This chain joins TRBV2 and TRBJ1-2; D possibly corresponds to TRBD1 (6 bases). This CDR3 comprises 13 residues. V was pared by 5 bases and J by 4 bases, with 11 bases between. Germline V gene sequence: CDR1 SNHLY, CDR2 FYNNEI. CDR3 region: CASSQQGTYGYTF. CDR3 nucleotide sequence: TGTGCCAGCAGTCAACAGGGTACCTATGGCTACACCTTC.

The chain carries TRBV2 and TRBJ2-5, with 9 bases lining up with TRBD1. From germline, CDR1 is SNHLY and CDR2 FYNNEI. The CDR3 extends over 15 amino acids. Trimming took 5 bases from V and 2 from J; bases not matched to a gene: 6. The CDR3 nucleotides read TGTGCCAGCAGTTTGCAGGGACAGGGACAAGAGACCCAGTACTTC. It encodes CASSLQGQGQETQYF.